Listed here is a single T cell receptor (beta chain). This clone has more than one count but fewer than ten. Its specific antigen is unknown. No quality values exist for individual bases; no much larger clone is one base distant. This sample was included in a study of beta chain features in type 1 diabetes (dated by TCRdb to 2016 to 2018). Background for the entire study: Mean age, gender distribution, total cell number and subset yield were not different between patients and healthy donors. Across all samples, around 99 million sorted cells were examined, and cell number per subset correlated strongly with RNA yield. In the study, TCRB repertoires of sorted circulating CD4+ T cell subsets from recently diagnosed type 1 diabetes patients were compared with those of matched healthy donors. Regulatory and stem cell-like memory subsets were isolated from only 8 patients and roughly 8 healthy donors, whereas naive and central memory subsets came from all 30 or so donors. Beyond this particular receptor, the publication reports: Type 1 diabetes patients showed a moderate but significant shortening of TCRB CDR3 length in all four CD4+ subsets. Naive, central memory and regulatory TCRB repertoires appeared to be more similar among patients than among healthy donors. At VDJ recombination sites, patients with type 1 diabetes made fewer insertions and deleted more nucleotides, a pattern implying thymic rearrangement abnormalities. Because cDNA rather than genomic DNA was sequenced, highly expressing activated cells could have been over-represented, although no difference in activation and CD3 levels was found between groups. Because the HLA sub-analyses included only small numbers of individuals, any influence of HLA type on TCRB rearrangement was left unresolved. Shorter templates might have been favored by PCR, but patient and control samples were amplified and corrected together, so both groups would have been affected equally by any skew.

Each donor gave one peripheral blood draw, averaging approximately 0.12 L, which was collected into heparinised tubes. A BD FACSAria II was used to sort naive, central memory, regulatory and stem cell-like memory CD4+ T cells with a panel that included CD45RO, CCR7, CD25, CD127, CD95 and CD27. Purity was above 98% for every sorted population. PBMCs were isolated immediately by Lymphoprep density gradient centrifugation and stained directly without culture. So that batch effects would be minimized, each experiment stained and sorted samples in pairs, pairing one healthy donor with one patient. All of the isolated RNA was reverse transcribed with the High Capacity cDNA Reverse Transcription Kit, so expressed TCRB transcripts were sequenced. Naive, central memory and regulatory T cell samples underwent deep immunoSEQ sequencing, averaging about 3.57 million total reads per sample. Sorted cells were lysed in RLT buffer and RNA was extracted with DNase-treated RNeasy Micro or Mini kits, depending on cell number. To prevent cross-contamination, every cell subset was processed on its own, while patient and healthy donor samples were processed together. The immunoSEQ multiplex PCR was used to amplify TCRB sequences from cDNA, yielding 87-bp fragments that span the CDR3 region. Sequencing of the amplicons was performed on the Illumina HiSeq platform. On the study's bioinformatics: Synthetic template baselines were used to correct PCR bias computationally, reads within Hamming distance 2 were collapsed, and singletons that could not be merged were discarded. By aligning reads against IMGT, V, D and J genes, CDR3 length, and insertions or deletions at six rearrangement sites were assigned. Clonotype counts were normalized to sorted cell number within each subset before computing true diversity and Gini coefficients with the tcR R package. Repertoire sharing was quantified using the overlap coefficient calculated on TCRB nucleotide sequences. Sourced from immuneACCESS, this table was stored by TCRdb with only in-frame sequences that have V and J called. A share of the clones is absent; for the studies checked, an unresolved V gene accounts for under half, and the remainder has no known explanation. D and trimming were read from the DNA, whereas the V and J calls and clone size are those reported in that table. The sample profile shows fewer than 200,000 clones; approximately 10% of them were found once. Approximately 0.5% of the sample is held by the ten biggest clonotypes.

Taken from cysteine to phenylalanine, the CDR3 has 13 residues. Here the CDR3 DNA is all that survives: 39 bases in frame from base 1. V and J are trimmed by 5 bases and 4 bases, and the gene matches miss 3 bases of the junction. The germline V gene supplies CDR1 MNHEY and CDR2 SVGAGI. The clonotype originates from a man aged 30 to 39 with type 1 diabetes. The chain links TRBV6-5 with TRBJ2-7, with 9 bases aligning to TRBD1. Input material: central memory CD4+ T cells from blood. The CDR3 sequence is CASSRDREYEQYF. At the DNA level, the sequence is TGTGCCAGCAGTCGGGACAGGGAGTACGAGCAGTACTTC.